This T cell receptor (beta chain) came from a study of blood T cell dynamics during melanoma immunotherapy. Across the study: First-line therapy was either pembrolizumab or nivolumab with ipilimumab for metastatic melanoma. The study's findings and limits: It remained unknown if the driving T cell clones were melanoma-specific.

Each bulk PBMC sample had approximately 0.35 ug DNA loaded. Repertoires were generated with immunoSEQ multiplex PCR, while TCRdb's copy carries only in-frame clones and drops some. The sample yields 7,000 to 8,500 clones, 70% to 90% seen once. As concerns this clone: Its target is not known.

CDR1 SGHRS and CDR2 YFSETQ come from the germline V gene. The length of the CDR3 is 14 residues. With V trimmed by 4 bases and J by 5 bases, 4 bases remained unmatched. This sample's time point: week 3, after first cycle of checkpoint inhibitor. One draw preceded checkpoint blockade; another followed its first cycle at week 3. The specimen was blood, collected from a patient treated with checkpoint blockade. This clonotype was obtained from a human donor with melanoma. The chain joins TRBV5-1 to TRBJ1-1, with TRBD1 matching over 11 bases. CDR3 amino acids: CASSADRGQTEAFF. The CDR3 nucleotides are TGCGCCAGCAGCGCGGACAGGGGGCAAACTGAAGCTTTCTTT.